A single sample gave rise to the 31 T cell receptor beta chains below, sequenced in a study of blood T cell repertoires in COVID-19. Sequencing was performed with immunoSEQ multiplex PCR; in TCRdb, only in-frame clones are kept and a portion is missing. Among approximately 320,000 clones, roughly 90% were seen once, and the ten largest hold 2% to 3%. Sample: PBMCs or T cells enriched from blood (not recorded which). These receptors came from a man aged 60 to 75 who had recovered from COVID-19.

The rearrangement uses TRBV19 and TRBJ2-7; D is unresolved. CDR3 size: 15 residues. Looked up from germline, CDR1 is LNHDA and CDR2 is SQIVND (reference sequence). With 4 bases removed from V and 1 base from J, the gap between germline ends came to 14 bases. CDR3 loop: CASSNLLSNSYEQYF. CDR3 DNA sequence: TGTGCCAGTAGTAACCTCCTATCAAATTCCTACGAGCAGTACTTC. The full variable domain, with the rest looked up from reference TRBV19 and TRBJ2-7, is DGGITQSPKYLFRKEGQNVTLSCEQNLNHDAMYWYRQDPGQGLRLIYYSQIVNDFQKGDIAEGYSVSREKKESFPLTVTSAQKNPTAFYLCASSNLLSNSYEQYFGPGTRLTVT.

CDR3 coding DNA: TGTGCCAGCAGTTCCGGGACAGCTGAAGCTTTCTTT. It specifies CASSSGTAEAFF. This sequence joins TRBV6-2 or TRBV6-3 and TRBJ1-1; 7 nucleotides match TRBD1. Germline V gives CDR1 MNHEY, CDR2 SVGEGT. The V segment lost 4 bases and the J segment 6 bases; nucleotides outside the gene matches: 2. The CDR3 is made up of 12 amino acids.

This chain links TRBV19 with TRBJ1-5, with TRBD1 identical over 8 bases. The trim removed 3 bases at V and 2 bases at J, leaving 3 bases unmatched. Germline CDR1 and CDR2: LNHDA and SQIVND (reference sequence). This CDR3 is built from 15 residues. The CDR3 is CASSIKTGGNQPQHF. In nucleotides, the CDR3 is TGTGCCAGTAGTATCAAGACAGGGGGCAATCAGCCCCAGCATTTT.

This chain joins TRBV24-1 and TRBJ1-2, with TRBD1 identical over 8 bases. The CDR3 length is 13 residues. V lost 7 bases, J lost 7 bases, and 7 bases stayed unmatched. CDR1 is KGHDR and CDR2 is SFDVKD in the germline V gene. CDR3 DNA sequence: TGTGCCACCAGAGCGGACAGGGTAGCTGGCTACACCTTC. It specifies CATRADRVAGYTF.

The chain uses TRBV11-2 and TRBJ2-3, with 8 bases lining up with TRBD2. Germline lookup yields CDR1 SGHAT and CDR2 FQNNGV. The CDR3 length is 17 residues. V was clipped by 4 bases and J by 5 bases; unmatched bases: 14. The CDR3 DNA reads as TGTGCCAGCAGCTCATACCCACCAGCGGGAGATGAAGATACGCAGTATTTT. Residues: CASSSYPPAGDEDTQYF.

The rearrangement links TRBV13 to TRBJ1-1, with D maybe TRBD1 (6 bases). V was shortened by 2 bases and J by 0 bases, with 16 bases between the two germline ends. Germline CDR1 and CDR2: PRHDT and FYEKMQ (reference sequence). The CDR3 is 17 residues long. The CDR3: CASSLLGGQGLNTEAFF. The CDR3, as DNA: TGTGCCAGCAGCTTATTGGGGGGGCAAGGCTTGAACACTGAAGCTTTCTTT.

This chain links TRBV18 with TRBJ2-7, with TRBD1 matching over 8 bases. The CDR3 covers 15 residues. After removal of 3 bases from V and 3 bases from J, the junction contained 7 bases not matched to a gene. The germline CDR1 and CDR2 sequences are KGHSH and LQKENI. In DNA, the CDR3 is TGTGCCAGCTCACCGGACAGGGTTATAGGCTACGAGCAGTACTTC. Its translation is CASSPDRVIGYEQYF.

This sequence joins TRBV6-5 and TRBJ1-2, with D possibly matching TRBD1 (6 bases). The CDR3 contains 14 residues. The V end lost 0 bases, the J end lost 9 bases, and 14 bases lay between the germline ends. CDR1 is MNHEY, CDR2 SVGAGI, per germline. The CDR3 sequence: CASSYSTQGRSYTF. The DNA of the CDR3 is TGTGCCAGCAGTTACTCGACACAGGGTCGTAGCTACACCTTC.

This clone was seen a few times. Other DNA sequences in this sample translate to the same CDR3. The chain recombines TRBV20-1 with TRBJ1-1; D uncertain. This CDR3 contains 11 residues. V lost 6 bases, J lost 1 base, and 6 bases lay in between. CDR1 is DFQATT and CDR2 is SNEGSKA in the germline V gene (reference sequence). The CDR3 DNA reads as TGCAGTGCCGAGGCGAACACTGAAGCTTTCTTT. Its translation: CSAEANTEAFF.

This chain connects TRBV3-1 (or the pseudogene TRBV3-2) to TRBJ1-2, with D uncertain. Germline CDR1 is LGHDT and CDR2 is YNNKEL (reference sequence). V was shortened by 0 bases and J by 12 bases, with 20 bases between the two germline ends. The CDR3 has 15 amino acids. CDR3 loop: CASSQDRSTQVQNTF. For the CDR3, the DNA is TGTGCCAGCAGCCAAGACCGAAGCACCCAGGTGCAAAACACCTTC.

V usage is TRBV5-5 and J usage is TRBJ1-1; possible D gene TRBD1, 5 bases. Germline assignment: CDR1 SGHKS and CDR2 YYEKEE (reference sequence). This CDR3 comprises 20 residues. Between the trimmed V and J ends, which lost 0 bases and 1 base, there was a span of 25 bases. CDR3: CASSLVGVIRQNFENTEAFF. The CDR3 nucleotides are TGTGCCAGCAGCTTGGTTGGTGTCATTAGACAGAACTTTGAGAACACTGAAGCTTTCTTT. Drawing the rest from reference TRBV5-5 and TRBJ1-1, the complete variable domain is DAGVTQSPTHLIKTRGQQVTLRCSPISGHKSVSWYQQVLGQGPQFIFQYYEKEERGRGNFPDRFSARQFPNYSSELNVNALLLGDSALYLCASSLVGVIRQNFENTEAFFGQGTRLTVV.

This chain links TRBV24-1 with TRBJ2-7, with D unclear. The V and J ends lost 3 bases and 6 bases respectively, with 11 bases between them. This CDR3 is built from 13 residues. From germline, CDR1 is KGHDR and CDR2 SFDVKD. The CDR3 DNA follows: TGTGCCACCAGTGATACCCCGACGGGCGAGCAGTACTTC. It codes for CATSDTPTGEQYF.

DNA of the CDR3: TGTGCCAGCAGAGCGGACAGCTTGAACACTGAAGCTTTCTTT. Translating it yields CASRADSLNTEAFF. The J gene is TRBJ1-1, the V gene TRBV5-4, with D possibly TRBD1 on 6 matching bases. This CDR3 comprises 14 residues. The germline gives CDR1 SGHNT, CDR2 YYREEE (reference sequence). V gave up 5 bases and J gave up 0 bases, with 11 bases separating them.

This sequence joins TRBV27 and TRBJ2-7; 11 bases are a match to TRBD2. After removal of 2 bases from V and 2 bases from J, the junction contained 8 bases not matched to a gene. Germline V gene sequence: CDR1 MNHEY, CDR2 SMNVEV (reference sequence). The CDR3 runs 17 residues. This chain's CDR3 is CASSLPAASGRTYEQYF. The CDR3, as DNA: TGTGCCAGCAGTTTACCCGCGGCTAGCGGGAGGACCTACGAGCAGTACTTC.

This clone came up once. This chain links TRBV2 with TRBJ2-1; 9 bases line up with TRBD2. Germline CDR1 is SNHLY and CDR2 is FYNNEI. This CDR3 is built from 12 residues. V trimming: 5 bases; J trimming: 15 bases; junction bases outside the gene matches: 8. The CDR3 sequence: CASSYVAGEGFF. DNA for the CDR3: TGTGCCAGCAGTTACGTAGCGGGAGAGGGGTTCTTC.

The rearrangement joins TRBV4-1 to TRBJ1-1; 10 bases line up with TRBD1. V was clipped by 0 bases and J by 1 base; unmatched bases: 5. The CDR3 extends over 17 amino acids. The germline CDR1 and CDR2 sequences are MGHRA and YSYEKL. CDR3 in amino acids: CASSQDWTGGRNTEAFF. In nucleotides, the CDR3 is TGCGCCAGCAGCCAAGATTGGACAGGGGGGAGGAACACTGAAGCTTTCTTT.

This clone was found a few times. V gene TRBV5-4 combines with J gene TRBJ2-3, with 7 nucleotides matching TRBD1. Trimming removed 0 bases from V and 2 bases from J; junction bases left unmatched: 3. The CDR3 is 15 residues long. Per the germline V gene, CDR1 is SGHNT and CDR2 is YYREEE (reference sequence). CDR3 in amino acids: CASSLDRGVTDTQYF. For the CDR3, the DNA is TGTGCCAGCAGCTTGGACAGGGGCGTCACAGATACGCAGTATTTT.

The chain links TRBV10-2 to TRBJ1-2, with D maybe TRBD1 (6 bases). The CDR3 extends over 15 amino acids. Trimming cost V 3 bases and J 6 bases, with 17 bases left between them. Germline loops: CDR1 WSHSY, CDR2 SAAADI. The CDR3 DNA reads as TGCGCCAGCAGTGACCCCGGGGGGGCTAGTAATGGCTACACCTTC. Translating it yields CASSDPGGASNGYTF.

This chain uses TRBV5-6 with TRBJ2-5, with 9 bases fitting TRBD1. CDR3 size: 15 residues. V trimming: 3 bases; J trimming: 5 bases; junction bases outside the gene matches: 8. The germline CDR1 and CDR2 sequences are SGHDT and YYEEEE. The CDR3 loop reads CASSSKQGAWETQYF. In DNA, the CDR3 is TGTGCCAGCAGCTCAAAACAGGGGGCGTGGGAGACCCAGTACTTC.

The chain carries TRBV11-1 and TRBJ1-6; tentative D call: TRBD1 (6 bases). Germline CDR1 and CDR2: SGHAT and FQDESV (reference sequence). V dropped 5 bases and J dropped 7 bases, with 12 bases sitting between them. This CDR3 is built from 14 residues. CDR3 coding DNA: TGTGCCAGCAGCGTTATACAGGGAAATTCACCCCTCCACTTT. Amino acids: CASSVIQGNSPLHF.

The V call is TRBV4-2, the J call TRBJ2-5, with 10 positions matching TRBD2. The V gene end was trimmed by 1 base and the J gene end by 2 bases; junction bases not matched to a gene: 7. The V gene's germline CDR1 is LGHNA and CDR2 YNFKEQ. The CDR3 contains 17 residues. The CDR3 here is CASSQGSLAGGQETQYF. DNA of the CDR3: TGTGCCAGCAGCCAAGGGTCCTTAGCGGGGGGACAAGAGACCCAGTACTTC.

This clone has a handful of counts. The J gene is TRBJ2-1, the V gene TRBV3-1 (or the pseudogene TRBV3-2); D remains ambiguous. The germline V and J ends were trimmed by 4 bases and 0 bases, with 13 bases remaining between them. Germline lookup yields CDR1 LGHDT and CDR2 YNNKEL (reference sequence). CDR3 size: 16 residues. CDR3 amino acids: CASSLSRSSSYNEQFF. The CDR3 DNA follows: TGTGCCAGCAGCCTCTCCAGGTCAAGCTCCTACAATGAGCAGTTCTTC.

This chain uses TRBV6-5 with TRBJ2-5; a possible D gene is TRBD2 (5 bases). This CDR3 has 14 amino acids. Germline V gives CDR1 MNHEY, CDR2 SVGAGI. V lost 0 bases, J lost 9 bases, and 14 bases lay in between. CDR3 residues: CASSYSKRSGAQYF. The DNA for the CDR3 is TGTGCCAGCAGTTACTCGAAAAGGTCCGGGGCCCAGTACTTC.

This CDR3 reads CASSQDTGASYEQYF. CDR3 sequence (DNA): TGTGCCAGCAGCCAAGATACGGGAGCCTCCTACGAGCAGTACTTC. The J gene is TRBJ2-7, the V gene TRBV4-2, with a tentative D call TRBD2 (6 bases). Deletions cut 0 bases from V and 0 bases from J, with 9 bases between. Germline V CDR1 and CDR2: LGHNA, YNFKEQ. The CDR3 totals 15 residues.

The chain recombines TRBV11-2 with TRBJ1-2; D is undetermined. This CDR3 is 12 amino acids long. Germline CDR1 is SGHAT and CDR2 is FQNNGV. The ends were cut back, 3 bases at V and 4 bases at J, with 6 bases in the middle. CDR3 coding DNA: TGTGCCAGCAGCTTTTCCGGCTATGGCTACACCTTC. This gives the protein CASSFSGYGYTF.

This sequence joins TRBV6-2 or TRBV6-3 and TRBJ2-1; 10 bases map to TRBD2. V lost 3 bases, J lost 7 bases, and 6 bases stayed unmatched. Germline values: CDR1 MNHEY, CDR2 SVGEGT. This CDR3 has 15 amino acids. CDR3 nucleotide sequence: TGTGCCAGCAGTTATCCAGCGGGGGGGCGGAATGAGCAGTTCTTC. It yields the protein CASSYPAGGRNEQFF.

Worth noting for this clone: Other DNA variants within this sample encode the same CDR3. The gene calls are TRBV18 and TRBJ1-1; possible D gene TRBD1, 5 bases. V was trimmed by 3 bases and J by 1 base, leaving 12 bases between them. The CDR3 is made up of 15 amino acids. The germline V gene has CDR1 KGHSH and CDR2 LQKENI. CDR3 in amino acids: CASSPGQQGNTEAFF. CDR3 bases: TGTGCCAGCTCACCGGGGCAGCAGGGGAACACTGAAGCTTTCTTT.

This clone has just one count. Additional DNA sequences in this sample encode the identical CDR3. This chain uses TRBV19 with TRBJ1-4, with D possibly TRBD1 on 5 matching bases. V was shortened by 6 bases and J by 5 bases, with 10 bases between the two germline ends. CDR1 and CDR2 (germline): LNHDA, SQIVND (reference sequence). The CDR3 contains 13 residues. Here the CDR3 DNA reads TGTGCCAGTAGGACAGCGACAAATGAAAAACTGTTTTTT. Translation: CASRTATNEKLFF. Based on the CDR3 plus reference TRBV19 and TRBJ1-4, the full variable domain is DGGITQSPKYLFRKEGQNVTLSCEQNLNHDAMYWYRQDPGQGLRLIYYSQIVNDFQKGDIAEGYSVSREKKESFPLTVTSAQKNPTAFYLCASRTATNEKLFFGSGTQLSVL.

CDR3 nucleotide sequence: TGCGCCAGCAGCTTGTATGATGGCGGCGGAAACACTGAAGCTTTCTTT. It is translated as CASSLYDGGGNTEAFF. The V gene is TRBV5-1, the J gene TRBJ1-1; D call uncertain. This CDR3 is built from 16 residues. CDR1 and CDR2 from the germline V gene are SGHRS and YFSETQ. V was clipped by 1 base and J by 2 bases, with 15 bases between them. The whole variable domain, filled in from reference TRBV5-1 and TRBJ1-1, reads KAGVTQTPRYLIKTRGQQVTLSCSPISGHRSVSWYQQTPGQGLQFLFEYFSETQRNKGNFPGRFSGRQFSNSRSEMNVSTLELGDSALYLCASSLYDGGGNTEAFFGQGTRLTVV.

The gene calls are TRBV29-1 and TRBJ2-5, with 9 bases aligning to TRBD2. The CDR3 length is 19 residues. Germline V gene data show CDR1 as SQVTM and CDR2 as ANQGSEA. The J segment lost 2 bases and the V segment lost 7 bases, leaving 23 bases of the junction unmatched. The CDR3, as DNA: TGCAGCGGACTGGAGTTTTCGGTGACTAGCGGAGGGTTTCAAGAGACCCAGTACTTC. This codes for CSGLEFSVTSGGFQETQYF. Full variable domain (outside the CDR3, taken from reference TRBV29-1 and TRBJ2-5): SAVISQKPSRDICQRGTSLTIQCQVDSQVTMMFWYRQQPGQSLTLIATANQGSEATYESGFVIDKFPISRPNLTFSTLTVSNMSPEDSSIYLCSGLEFSVTSGGFQETQYFGPGTRLLVL.

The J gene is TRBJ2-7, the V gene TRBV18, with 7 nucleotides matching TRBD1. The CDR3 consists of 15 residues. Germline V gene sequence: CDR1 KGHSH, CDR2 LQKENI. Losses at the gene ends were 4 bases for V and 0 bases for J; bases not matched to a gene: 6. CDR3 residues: CASSHRGLNSYEQYF. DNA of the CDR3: TGTGCCAGCTCACACAGGGGCCTCAACTCCTACGAGCAGTACTTC.